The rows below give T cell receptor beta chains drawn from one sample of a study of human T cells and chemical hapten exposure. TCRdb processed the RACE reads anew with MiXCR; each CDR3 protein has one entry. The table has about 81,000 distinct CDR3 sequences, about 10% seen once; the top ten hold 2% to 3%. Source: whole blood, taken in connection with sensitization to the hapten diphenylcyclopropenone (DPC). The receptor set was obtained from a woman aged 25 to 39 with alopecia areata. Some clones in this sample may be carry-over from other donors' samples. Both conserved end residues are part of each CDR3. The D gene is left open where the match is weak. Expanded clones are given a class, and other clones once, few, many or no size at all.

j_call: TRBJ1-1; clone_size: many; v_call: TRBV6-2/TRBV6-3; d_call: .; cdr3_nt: TGTGCCAGCAGTTACGAGGGCACTGAAGCTTTCTTT; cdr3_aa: CASSYEGTEAFF
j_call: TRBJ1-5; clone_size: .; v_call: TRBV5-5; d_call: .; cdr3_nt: TGTGCCAGCAGCTTGGACCCCTATAGCAATCAGCCCCAGCATTTT; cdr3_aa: CASSLDPYSNQPQHF
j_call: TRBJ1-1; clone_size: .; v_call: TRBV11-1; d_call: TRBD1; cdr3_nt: TGTGCCAGCAGCCCGTACAGGGGGGACACTGAAGCTTTCTTT; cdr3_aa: CASSPYRGDTEAFF
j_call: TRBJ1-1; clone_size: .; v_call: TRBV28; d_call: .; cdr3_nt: TGTGCCAGCAGTTTAGTATACACTGAAGCTTTCTTT; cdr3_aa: CASSLVYTEAFF
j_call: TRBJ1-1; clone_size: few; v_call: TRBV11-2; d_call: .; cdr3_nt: TGTGCCAGCAGCCCCGACAGAGTAGAAGCTTTCTTT; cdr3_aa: CASSPDRVEAFF
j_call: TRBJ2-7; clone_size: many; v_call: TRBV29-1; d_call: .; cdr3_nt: TGCAGCGTTAAAACTAGAGAAGAGCAGTACTTC; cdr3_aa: CSVKTREEQYF
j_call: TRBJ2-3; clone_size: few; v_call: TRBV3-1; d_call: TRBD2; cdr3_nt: TGTGCCAGCTCCCACTTGCTGGGGAGGGCCCAGGGTACGCAGTATTTT; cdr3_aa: CASSHLLGRAQGTQYF
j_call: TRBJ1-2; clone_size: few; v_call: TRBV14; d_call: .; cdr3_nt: TGTGCCAGCAGCCCTATGTCCAGGTGGAGTCCAAACTATGGCTACACCTTC; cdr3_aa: CASSPMSRWSPNYGYTF
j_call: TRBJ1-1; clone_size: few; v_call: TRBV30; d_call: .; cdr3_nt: TGTGCCTGGAGTCAGGGGACAAAAGCTTTCTTT; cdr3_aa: CAWSQGTKAFF
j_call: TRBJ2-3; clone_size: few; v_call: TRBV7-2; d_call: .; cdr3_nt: TGTGCCAGCACCTATTCAGATACGCAGTATTTT; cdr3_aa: CASTYSDTQYF
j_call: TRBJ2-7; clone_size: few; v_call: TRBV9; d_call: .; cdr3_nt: TGTGCCAGCAGCGTAGGTTCTACACTCTCCTACGAGCAGTACTTC; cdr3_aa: CASSVGSTLSYEQYF
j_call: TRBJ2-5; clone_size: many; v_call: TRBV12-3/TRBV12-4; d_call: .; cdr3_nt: TGTGCCAGCAGTTTCCTGGGGGAGACCCAGTACTTC; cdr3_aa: CASSFLGETQYF
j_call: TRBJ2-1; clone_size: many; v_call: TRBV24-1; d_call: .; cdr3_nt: TGTGCCACCAGTGATCCCAGGGGTTGGGGCTCAAATGAGCAGTTCTTC; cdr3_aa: CATSDPRGWGSNEQFF
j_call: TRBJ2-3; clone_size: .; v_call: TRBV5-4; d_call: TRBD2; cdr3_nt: TGTGCCAGCAGCTTGTGGGGCGGGACTAGCGGGATCGGAGCAGATACGCAGTATTTT; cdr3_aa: CASSLWGGTSGIGADTQYF
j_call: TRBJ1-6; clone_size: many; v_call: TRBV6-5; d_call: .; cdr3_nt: TGTGCCAGCAGGCAAACAGGTTCCGGGGATTCACCCCTCCACTTT; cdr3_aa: CASRQTGSGDSPLHF
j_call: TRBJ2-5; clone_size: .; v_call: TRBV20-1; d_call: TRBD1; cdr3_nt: TGCAGTGCTCGAACAGGGGACCAAGAGACCCAGTACTTC; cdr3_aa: CSARTGDQETQYF
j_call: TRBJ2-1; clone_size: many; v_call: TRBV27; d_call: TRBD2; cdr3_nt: TGTGCCAGCAGTTCGCCCCGGACTAGCGGGAGGAGCTCCTACAATGAGCAGTTCTTC; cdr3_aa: CASSSPRTSGRSSYNEQFF
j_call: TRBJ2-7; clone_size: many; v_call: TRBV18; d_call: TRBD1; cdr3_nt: TGTGCCAGCTCACCACCTAACAGGGGTAACGAGCAGTACTTC; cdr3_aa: CASSPPNRGNEQYF
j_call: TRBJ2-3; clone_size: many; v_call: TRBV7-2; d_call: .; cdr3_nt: TGTGCCAGCAGCCTGCCCCCGGTCAGCAATACGCAGTATTTT; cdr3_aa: CASSLPPVSNTQYF
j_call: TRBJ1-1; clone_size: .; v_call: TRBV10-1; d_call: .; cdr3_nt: TGCGCCAGCAGTGATCGAGGTGGAACTTTCTTT; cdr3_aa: CASSDRGGTFF
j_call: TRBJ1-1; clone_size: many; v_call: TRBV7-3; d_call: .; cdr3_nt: TGTGCCAGCAGCCCCGCGGGCAACACTGAAGCTTTCTTT; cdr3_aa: CASSPAGNTEAFF
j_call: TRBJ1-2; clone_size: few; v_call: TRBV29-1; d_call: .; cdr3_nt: TGCAGCGTTGGGCCTGGCTACACCTTC; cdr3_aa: CSVGPGYTF
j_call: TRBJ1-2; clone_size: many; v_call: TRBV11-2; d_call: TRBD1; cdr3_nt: TGTGCCAGCAGCCCGGCAACAGGGACAGTGGATGGCTACACCTTC; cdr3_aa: CASSPATGTVDGYTF
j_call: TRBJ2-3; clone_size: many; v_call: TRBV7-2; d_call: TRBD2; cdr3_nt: TGTGCCAGCAGCTCCTGGACTAGTTCAGGCACAGATACGCAGTATTTT; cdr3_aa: CASSSWTSSGTDTQYF
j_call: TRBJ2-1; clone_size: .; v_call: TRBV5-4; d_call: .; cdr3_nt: TGTGCCAGCAGCTTGGCCGTGGGGGGACAGACGGACAATGAGCAGTTCTTC; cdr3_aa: CASSLAVGGQTDNEQFF
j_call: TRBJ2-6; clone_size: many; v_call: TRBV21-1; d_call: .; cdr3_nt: TGTGCCAGCAGCAAAGCGCCTGACCGGGGAACCCCGGCGAGGGCCAACGTCCTGACTTTC; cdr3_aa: CASSKAPDRGTPARANVLTF
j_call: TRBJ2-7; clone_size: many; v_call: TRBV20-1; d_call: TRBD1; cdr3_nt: TGCAGTGCCCAGACAGGGGTCACCTACGAGCAGTACTTC; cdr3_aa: CSAQTGVTYEQYF
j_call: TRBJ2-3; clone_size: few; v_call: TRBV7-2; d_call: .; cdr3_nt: TGTGCCAGCAGCTTAGTGCCGGGAGTTGGCACAGATACGCAGTATTTT; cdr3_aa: CASSLVPGVGTDTQYF
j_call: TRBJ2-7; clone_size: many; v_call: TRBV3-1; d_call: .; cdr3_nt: TGTGCCAGCAGCCAAGATGGGCAGGCCTACGAGCAGTACTTC; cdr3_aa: CASSQDGQAYEQYF
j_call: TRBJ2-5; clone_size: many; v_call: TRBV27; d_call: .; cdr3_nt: TGTGCCAGCAGTTCTACGCCGAGCATCCAAGAGACCCAGTACTTC; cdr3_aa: CASSSTPSIQETQYF
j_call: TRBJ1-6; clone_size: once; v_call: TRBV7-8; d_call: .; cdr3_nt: TGTGCCAGCTGGGCGGATGGTAATTCACCCCTCCACTTT; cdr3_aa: CASWADGNSPLHF
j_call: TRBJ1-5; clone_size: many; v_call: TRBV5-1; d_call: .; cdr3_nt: TGCGCCAGCAGCAAGGGCGCGGGACAGCCCCAGCATTTT; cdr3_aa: CASSKGAGQPQHF
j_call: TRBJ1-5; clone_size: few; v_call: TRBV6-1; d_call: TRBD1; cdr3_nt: TGTGCCAGCACACAGGGGACGAATAGCAATCAGCCCCAGCATTTT; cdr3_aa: CASTQGTNSNQPQHF
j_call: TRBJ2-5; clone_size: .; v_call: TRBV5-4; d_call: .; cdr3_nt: TGTGCCAGCAGCTTGGAACACTTAGTGGGGACCCAGTACTTC; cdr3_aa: CASSLEHLVGTQYF
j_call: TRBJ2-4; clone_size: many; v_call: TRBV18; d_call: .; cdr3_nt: TGTGCCAGCTCACCACTCCCCCCGACAGGCTTAGCCAAAAACATTCAGTACTTC; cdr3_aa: CASSPLPPTGLAKNIQYF
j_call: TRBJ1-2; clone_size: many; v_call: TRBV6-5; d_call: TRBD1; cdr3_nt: TGTGCCAGCAGTTACGGGGACAGCTATGGCTACACCTTC; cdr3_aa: CASSYGDSYGYTF
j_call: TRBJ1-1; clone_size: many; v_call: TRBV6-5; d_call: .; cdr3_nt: TGTGCCAGCAGTTTCAGGGCCGGGACAAATACACTGAAAGCTTTCTTT; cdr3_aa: CASSFRAGTNTLKAFF
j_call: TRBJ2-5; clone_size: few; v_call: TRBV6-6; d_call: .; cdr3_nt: TGTGCCAGCAGTTACTTAGGGCTGCAAGAGACCCAGTACTTC; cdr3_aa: CASSYLGLQETQYF
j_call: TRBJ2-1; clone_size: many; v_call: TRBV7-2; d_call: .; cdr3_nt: TGTGCCAGCACCAATTACTTGGAGTCAGATGAGCAGTTCTTC; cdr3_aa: CASTNYLESDEQFF
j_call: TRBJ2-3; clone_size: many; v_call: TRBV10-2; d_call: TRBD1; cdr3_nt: TGCGCCAGCAGGGGGGGACAGGGCAACACAGATACGCAGTATTTT; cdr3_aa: CASRGGQGNTDTQYF
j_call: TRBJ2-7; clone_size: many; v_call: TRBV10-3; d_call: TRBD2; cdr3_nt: TGTGCCATCAGGGAATCGGGAGGCTCCGAGCAGTACTTC; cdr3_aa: CAIRESGGSEQYF
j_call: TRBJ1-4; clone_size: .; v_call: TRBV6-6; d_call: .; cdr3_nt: TGTGCCAGCAGTTCCTCACCGGGGAGGGAGGGTGAAAAACTGTTTTTT; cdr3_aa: CASSSSPGREGEKLFF
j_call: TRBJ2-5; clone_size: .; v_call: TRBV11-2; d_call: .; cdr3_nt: TGTGCCAGCAGCTTAGATTCGGGCCAAGAGACCCAGTACTTC; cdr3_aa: CASSLDSGQETQYF
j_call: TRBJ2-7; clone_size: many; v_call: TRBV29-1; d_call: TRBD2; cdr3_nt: TGCAGCGTTGAAGGCGGGGGACGCGAGCAGTACTTC; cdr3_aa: CSVEGGGREQYF
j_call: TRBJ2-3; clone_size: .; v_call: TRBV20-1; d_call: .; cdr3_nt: TGCAGTGCTCCAGACAGGAGGTCTAGCACAGATACGCAGTATTTT; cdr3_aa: CSAPDRRSSTDTQYF
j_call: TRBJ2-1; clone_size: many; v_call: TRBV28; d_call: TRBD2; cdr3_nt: TGTGCCAGCAGTCTAGCGGCCCTAACCTACAATGAGCAGTTCTTC; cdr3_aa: CASSLAALTYNEQFF
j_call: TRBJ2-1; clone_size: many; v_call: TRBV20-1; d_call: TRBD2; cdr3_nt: TGCAGTGCTGGACAGACTAGCGGGAGGGGGAATGAGCAGTTCTTC; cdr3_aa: CSAGQTSGRGNEQFF
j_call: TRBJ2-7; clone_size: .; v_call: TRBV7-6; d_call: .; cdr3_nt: TGTGCCAGCAGCTTAGTACCTCAGGGAACCTACGAGCAGTACTTC; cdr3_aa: CASSLVPQGTYEQYF
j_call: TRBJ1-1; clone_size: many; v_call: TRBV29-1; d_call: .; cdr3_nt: TGCAGCGTTGATTTTTGGGGGGAAGCTTTCTTT; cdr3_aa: CSVDFWGEAFF
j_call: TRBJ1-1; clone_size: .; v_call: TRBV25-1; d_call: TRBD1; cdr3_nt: TGTGCCAGCATTGGGACAGGGGTGGGGACGAACACTGAAGCTTTCTTT; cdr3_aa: CASIGTGVGTNTEAFF
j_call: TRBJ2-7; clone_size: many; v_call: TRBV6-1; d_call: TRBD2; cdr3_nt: TGTGCCAGCAGGGGGACTAGCGGGGGATACGAGCAGTACTTC; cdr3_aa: CASRGTSGGYEQYF
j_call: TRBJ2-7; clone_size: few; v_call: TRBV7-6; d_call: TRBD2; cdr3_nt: TGTGCCAGCAGCCCGGAAGCGGGGCGCTTCTACGAGCAGTACTTC; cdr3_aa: CASSPEAGRFYEQYF
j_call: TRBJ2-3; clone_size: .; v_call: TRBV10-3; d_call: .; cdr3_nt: TGTGCCATCAGTGAGTCAGTCAACACAGATACGCAGTATTTT; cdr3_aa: CAISESVNTDTQYF
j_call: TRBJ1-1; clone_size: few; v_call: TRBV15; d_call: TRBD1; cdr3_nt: TGTGCCACCAGCAGAGCGGTGGGGACAGGGATAGGTGAAGCTTTCTTT; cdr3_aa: CATSRAVGTGIGEAFF
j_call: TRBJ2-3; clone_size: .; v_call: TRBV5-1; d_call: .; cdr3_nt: TGCGCCAGCAGCTGGAAGGGAACAGATACGCAGTATTTT; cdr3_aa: CASSWKGTDTQYF
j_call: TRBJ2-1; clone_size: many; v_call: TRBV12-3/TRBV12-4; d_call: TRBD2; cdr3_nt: TGTGCCAGCAGTTTGCGGGGGGATATGTACAATGAGCAGTTCTTC; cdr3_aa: CASSLRGDMYNEQFF
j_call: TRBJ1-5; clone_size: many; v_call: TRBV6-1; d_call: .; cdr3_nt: TGTGCCAGCAGTGAAGGAGGAATCGTCGGCAATCAGCCCCAGCATTTT; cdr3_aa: CASSEGGIVGNQPQHF
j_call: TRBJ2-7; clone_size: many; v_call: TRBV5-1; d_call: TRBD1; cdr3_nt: TGCGCCAGCAGCCCTGACAGGGGAATCTCCTACGAGCAGTACTTC; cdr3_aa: CASSPDRGISYEQYF
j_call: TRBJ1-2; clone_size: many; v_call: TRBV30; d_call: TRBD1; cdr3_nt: TGTGCCTGCCAGGACAGGGGGCCGGTTGGCTACACCTTC; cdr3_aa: CACQDRGPVGYTF